Listed here are 24 T cell receptor beta chains from one sample, sequenced in a study of blood T cell repertoires in COVID-19. Profiling relied on immunoSEQ multiplex PCR, and the TCRdb table lists in-frame clones only, not all of them. Of around 190,000 clones listed, roughly 87% are singletons. The material sequenced was PBMCs or T cells enriched from blood (not recorded which). Receptors were obtained from a man between 18 and 29 years old with acute COVID-19.

The gene calls are TRBV10-3 and TRBJ2-7; 10 nucleotides agree with TRBD1. Germline lookup yields CDR1 ENHRY and CDR2 SYGVKD. The trim removed 4 bases at V and 5 bases at J, leaving 5 bases unmatched. The CDR3 extends over 14 amino acids. The CDR3 loop reads CAISARDRGDEQYF. In nucleotides, the CDR3 is TGTGCCATCAGTGCTAGGGACAGGGGCGACGAGCAGTACTTC.

The chain is built from TRBV27 and TRBJ2-3; 9 nucleotides agree with TRBD2. There are 14 residues in the CDR3. After removal of 0 bases from V and 9 bases from J, the junction contained 4 bases not matched to a gene. Germline lookup yields CDR1 MNHEY and CDR2 SMNVEV (reference sequence). The CDR3 spells CASSLSAGGLTQYF. The DNA of the CDR3 is TGTGCCAGCAGTTTATCAGCGGGAGGCCTGACGCAGTATTTT.

The J gene is TRBJ2-5, the V gene TRBV2; 15 bases match TRBD2. This CDR3 contains 15 residues. The germline V gene has CDR1 SNHLY and CDR2 FYNNEI. V gave up 6 bases and J gave up 2 bases; unmatched junction bases: 1. CDR3 region: CASRGTSGGQETQYF. The CDR3 coding sequence is TGTGCCAGCAGGGGGACTAGCGGGGGGCAAGAGACCCAGTACTTC.

J is TRBJ1-1 and V is TRBV6-6; a weak D match, TRBD1 (6 bases). CDR3 length equals 14 residues. The V end lost 9 bases, the J end lost 6 bases, and 20 bases lay between the germline ends. CDR1 MNHNY and CDR2 SVGAGI come from the germline V gene (reference sequence). The DNA for the CDR3 is TGTGCCAGTCAGGACAGCTACCTAGGGGCTGAAGCTTTCTTT. Amino acids: CASQDSYLGAEAFF.

The table lists this clone with a few counts. This chain uses TRBV6-5 with TRBJ1-2, with D uncertain. This CDR3 is 13 amino acids long. CDR1 is MNHEY, CDR2 SVGAGI, per germline. V lost 5 bases, J lost 4 bases, and 11 bases lay in between. CDR3 sequence (DNA): TGTGCCAGCAGTACCGGGTCCGGCTATGGCTACACCTTC. This translates into CASSTGSGYGYTF.

The rearrangement links TRBV5-1 to TRBJ2-1; D gene unclear. The germline V and J ends were trimmed by 2 bases and 4 bases, with 7 bases remaining between them. The CDR3 extends over 13 amino acids. Germline values: CDR1 SGHRS, CDR2 YFSETQ. The CDR3 bases are TGCGCCAGCAGCTTATTAGAATACAATGAGCAGTTCTTC. It encodes CASSLLEYNEQFF.

This clone is a singleton in its sample. The chain joins TRBV27 to TRBJ1-5, with TRBD1 matching 10 bases. The germline gives CDR1 MNHEY, CDR2 SMNVEV (reference sequence). V lost 3 bases and J lost 7; bases outside the gene matches: 9. CDR3 size: 16 residues. CDR3: CASSLGDRGKRQPQHF. The DNA for the CDR3 is TGTGCCAGCAGTTTGGGGGACAGGGGAAAAAGACAGCCCCAGCATTTT.

V is TRBV24-1 and J is TRBJ1-1; 7 bases match TRBD1. Germline loops: CDR1 KGHDR, CDR2 SFDVKD. V dropped 2 bases and J dropped 9; count of bases not matched to a gene: 5. The CDR3 is 13 amino acids. The CDR3 bases are TGTGCCACCAGTGATTCCCTGACAGGGAAAGCTTTCTTT. Protein sequence: CATSDSLTGKAFF.

This clone was detected once. The rearrangement links TRBV11-2 to TRBJ2-7, with D possibly being TRBD1 (5 bases). Between the trimmed V and J ends, which lost 4 bases and 5 bases, there was a span of 21 bases. The CDR3 runs to 16 residues. CDR1 and CDR2 (germline): SGHAT, FQNNGV. In DNA form, the CDR3 reads TGTGCCAGCAGCTCACTCATCAGGGTCCTTTCCCACGAGCAGTACTTC. Translating it yields CASSSLIRVLSHEQYF.

The rearrangement joins TRBV4-1 to TRBJ2-3; 14 bases line up with TRBD2. V lost 4 bases and J lost 5; bases outside the gene matches: 5. This CDR3 contains 16 residues. CDR1 and CDR2 from the germline V gene are MGHRA and YSYEKL. The CDR3 protein is CASSPLGLAGEDTQYF. CDR3 sequence (DNA): TGCGCCAGCAGCCCCTTGGGACTAGCGGGGGAAGATACGCAGTATTTT.

The chain employs TRBV4-3 and TRBJ1-2; TRBD1 aligns across 7 bases. The V segment lost 0 bases and the J segment 3 bases; nucleotides outside the gene matches: 16. The length of the CDR3 is 19 residues. Germline lookup yields CDR1 LGHNA and CDR2 YSLEER. In DNA, the CDR3 is TGCGCCAGCAGCCAAGAATTTTCTGTCTCAGGGGGGCGGGACTATGGCTACACCTTC. Protein: CASSQEFSVSGGRDYGYTF.

The chain has TRBV30 and TRBJ2-1; 7 positions match TRBD2. This CDR3 has 14 residues. V trimming: 4 bases; J trimming: 10 bases; junction bases outside the gene matches: 13. The germline V gene encodes CDR1 GTSNPN and CDR2 SVGIG (reference sequence). CDR3 in amino acids: CAWMRSGARSEQFF. The CDR3 nucleotides read TGTGCCTGGATGAGGAGCGGGGCGAGGTCCGAGCAGTTCTTC.

The V gene is TRBV5-1, the J gene TRBJ2-5, with 8 bases identical to TRBD1. V was pared by 4 bases and J by 5 bases, with 22 bases of the junction left unmatched. The CDR3 runs to 19 residues. The germline V gene has CDR1 SGHRS and CDR2 YFSETQ. The CDR3 here is CASSLYGGQAARASETQYF. The CDR3 DNA is TGCGCCAGCAGCCTCTACGGGGGACAGGCTGCGAGGGCCTCTGAGACCCAGTACTTC.

This clone was recorded many times. The DNA of the CDR3 is TGCGCCAGCCCGAAAGGGACAGGGGGTCCCACTGAAGCTTTCTTT. This encodes CASPKGTGGPTEAFF. The chain is built from TRBV10-1 and TRBJ1-1, with TRBD1 matching 11 bases. The CDR3 spans 15 residues. The V gene end was trimmed by 8 bases and the J gene end by 4 bases; junction bases not matched to a gene: 9. CDR1 and CDR2 (germline): WNHNN, SYGVQD (reference sequence).

V is TRBV6-5 and J is TRBJ1-5; tentative D call: TRBD1 (6 bases). V gave up 0 bases and J gave up 6 bases, with 12 bases separating them. The germline gives CDR1 MNHEY, CDR2 SVGAGI. This CDR3 spans 15 amino acids. CDR3 coding DNA: TGTGCCAGCAGTTACTCGAAACAGGGCAGTCAGCCCCAGCATTTT. Protein: CASSYSKQGSQPQHF.

V usage is TRBV4-1 and J usage is TRBJ2-1, with D possibly matching TRBD1 (7 bases). Germline values: CDR1 MGHRA, CDR2 YSYEKL. Trimming pared 3 bases from V and 5 bases from J, leaving 26 bases between. The CDR3 spans 19 residues. CDR3 region: CASSQALTGPGGVNNEQFF. CDR3 in DNA: TGCGCCAGCAGCCAGGCACTGACAGGGCCAGGAGGGGTTAACAATGAGCAGTTCTTC.

The chain links TRBV5-8 to TRBJ2-5, with D possibly matching TRBD1 (5 bases). The germline gives CDR1 SGHTS, CDR2 YDEGEE. Trimming took 1 base from V and 5 from J, leaving 18 bases between them. CDR3 length: 16 amino acids. CDR3 in amino acids: CASSLPPDRGRETQYF. The CDR3 DNA follows: TGTGCCAGCAGCTTGCCACCAGACAGAGGTCGCGAGACCCAGTACTTC.

DNA of the CDR3: TGCAGCGCCCCGGGACAGACAGGCGGCTACACCTTC. Its translation: CSAPGQTGGYTF. This chain links TRBV29-1 with TRBJ1-2, with 7 nucleotides matching TRBD1. With V trimmed by 7 bases and J by 8 bases, 10 bases remained unmatched. The CDR3 is 12 amino acids. Germline CDR1 is SQVTM and CDR2 is ANQGSEA.

This sequence joins TRBV4-3 and TRBJ2-3, with D tentatively TRBD2 (6 bases). This CDR3 region has 14 residues. CDR1 and CDR2 (germline): LGHNA, YSLEER. The V gene lost 0 bases and the J gene lost 7 bases, with 11 bases spanning the gap. As DNA, the CDR3 is TGCGCCAGCAGCCAAGAGGGGGGAGAGAATACGCAGTATTTT. It encodes CASSQEGGENTQYF.

The chain carries TRBV6-5 and TRBJ1-2, with TRBD1 matching over 10 bases. V trimming: 8 bases; J trimming: 4 bases; junction bases outside the gene matches: 10. Looked up from germline, CDR1 is MNHEY and CDR2 is SVGAGI. The CDR3 spans 15 residues. The CDR3 loop is CASVPGQGIFYGYTF. The DNA for the CDR3 is TGTGCCAGCGTTCCGGGACAGGGGATCTTCTATGGCTACACCTTC.

The chain recombines TRBV28 with TRBJ2-3; 7 nucleotides line up with TRBD1. This CDR3 has 15 amino acids. V lost 5 bases to trimming and J lost 2 bases; unmatched junction nucleotides: 7. Germline values: CDR1 MDHEN, CDR2 SYDVKM. The CDR3 DNA reads as TGTGCCAGCAGTCAAGTGACAGGGTCCACAGATACGCAGTATTTT. It yields the protein CASSQVTGSTDTQYF.

The chain is built from TRBV5-6 and TRBJ1-1; TRBD1 aligns across 8 bases. V shed 8 bases, J shed 3 bases, and the junction held 9 bases outside the gene matches. CDR1 and CDR2 from the germline V gene are SGHDT and YYEEEE. The CDR3 runs 14 residues. This CDR3 reads CASGVTGEDTEAFF. The DNA of the CDR3 is TGTGCCAGTGGCGTGACAGGGGAGGACACTGAAGCTTTCTTT.

This clone has just a few counts. The gene calls are TRBV6-5 and TRBJ2-5, with 8 bases fitting TRBD1. The CDR3 covers 15 residues. J gave up 3 bases and V 6 bases, and 9 bases lay outside the gene matches. Germline CDR1 and CDR2: MNHEY and SVGAGI. The CDR3 loop is CASRKPTGDKETQYF. CDR3 sequence (DNA): TGTGCCAGCAGAAAGCCGACAGGGGATAAAGAGACCCAGTACTTC.

This clone appeared a few times. This chain joins TRBV21-1 and TRBJ1-2. TRBV21-1 is recorded as a pseudogene. The CDR3 has 18 amino acids. In nucleotides, the CDR3 is TGTGCCAGCAGCAAAGAAGGGGAGAGGAGGGCGCCTTACTATGGCTACACCTTC. Amino acid sequence: CASSKEGERRAPYYGYTF.